This T cell receptor beta chain was documented in a study of T cells in Graves' hyperthyroidism and ophthalmopathy. This CDR3 contains 14 residues. Germline V gene sequence: CDR1 LGHDT, CDR2 YNNKEL (reference sequence). Trimming cost V 3 bases and J 6 bases; bases outside gene matches: 4. What was amplified from RNA transcripts were TCR beta CDR3 regions. Initially, a first-round RT-PCR of the TCR CDR3 employed the HTBI primer set. Each CDR3 protein gets one entry after TCRdb re-called the multiplex PCR reads with MiXCR. The sample yields about 420,000 distinct CDR3 sequences, 15% to 18% seen once. Many counts were recorded for this clonotype.

V gene TRBV3-1 combines with J gene TRBJ2-1; 8 nucleotides line up with TRBD2. Sequenced material: blood. This clonotype originated in a woman aged 18-30 years with Graves' hyperthyroidism. The CDR3 bases are TGTGCCAGCAGCCACAGCGGGGGAACCAATGAGCAGTTCTTC. Its translation is CASSHSGGTNEQFF.